This TCR beta chain originates from a study of early T cells in non-severe SARS-CoV-2 infection. Study background: Chains were unpaired, as sequencing was done on bulk RNA from unsorted whole blood.

Tagging with unique molecular identifiers was applied to individual cDNA molecules. TCRdb processed the 5' RACE reads anew with MiXCR; each CDR3 protein has one entry. The data hold under 70,000 distinct CDR3 sequences, with roughly 13% observed a single time. In its sample, this clonotype was seen a few times. Its antigen is still unknown. Study observations and caveats: Reliance on VDJdb matching favored anti-spike CD8 responses; private and CD4 specificities were missed.

This CDR3 spans 12 amino acids. CDR1 and CDR2 from the germline V gene are LGHDT and YNNKEL (reference sequence). Trimming removed 6 bases from V and 7 bases from J, with 9 bases in between. The chain recombines TRBV3-1 with TRBJ1-4; D remains unclear. The sample was whole blood. This clonotype was obtained from an adult who was a healthcare worker with PCR-confirmed SARS-CoV-2 infection or an uninfected control (not recorded which). The CDR3 loop reads CASSLDREKLFF. The CDR3 DNA follows: TGTGCCAGCAGTCTGGACCGTGAAAAACTGTTTTTT.